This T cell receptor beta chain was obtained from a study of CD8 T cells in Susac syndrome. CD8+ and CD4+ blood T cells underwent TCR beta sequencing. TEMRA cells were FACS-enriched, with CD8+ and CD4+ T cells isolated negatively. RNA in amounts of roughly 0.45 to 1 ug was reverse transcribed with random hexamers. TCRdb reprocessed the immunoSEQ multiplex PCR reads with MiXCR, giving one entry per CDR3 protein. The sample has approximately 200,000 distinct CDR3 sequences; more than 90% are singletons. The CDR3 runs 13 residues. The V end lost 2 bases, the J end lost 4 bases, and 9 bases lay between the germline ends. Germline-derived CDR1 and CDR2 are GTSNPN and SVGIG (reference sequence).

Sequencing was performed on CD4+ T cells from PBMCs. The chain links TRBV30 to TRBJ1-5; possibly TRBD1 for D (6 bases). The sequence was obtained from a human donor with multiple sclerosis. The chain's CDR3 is CAWSSQGNQPQHF. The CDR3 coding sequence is TGTGCCTGGAGTTCACAGGGAAATCAGCCCCAGCATTTT.